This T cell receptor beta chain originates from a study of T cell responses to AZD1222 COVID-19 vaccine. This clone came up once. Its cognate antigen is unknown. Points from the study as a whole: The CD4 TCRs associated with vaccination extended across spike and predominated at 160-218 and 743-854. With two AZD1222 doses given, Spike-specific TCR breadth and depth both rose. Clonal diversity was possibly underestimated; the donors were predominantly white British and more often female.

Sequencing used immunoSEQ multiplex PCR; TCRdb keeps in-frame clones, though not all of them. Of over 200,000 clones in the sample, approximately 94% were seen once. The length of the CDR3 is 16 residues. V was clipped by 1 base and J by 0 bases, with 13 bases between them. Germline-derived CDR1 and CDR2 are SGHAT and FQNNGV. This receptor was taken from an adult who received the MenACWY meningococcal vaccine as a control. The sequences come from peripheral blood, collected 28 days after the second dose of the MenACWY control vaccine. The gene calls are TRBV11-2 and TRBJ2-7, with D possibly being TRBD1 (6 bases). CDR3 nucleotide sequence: TGTGCCAGCAGCTTAGTGGGAAGGGGGAGCTCCTACGAGCAGTACTTC. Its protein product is CASSLVGRGSSYEQYF.